The 23 T cell receptor beta chains below come from one sample, sequenced in a study of T cell responses to AZD1222 COVID-19 vaccine. Clones were read by immunoSEQ multiplex PCR, and TCRdb kept only the in-frame ones, dropping some. Of 100,000 or so clones listed, around 87% are singletons. This sample comprised peripheral blood, obtained on day 0 of AZD1222 vaccination. The receptor source for this set is an adult in good health.

This chain joins TRBV5-6 and TRBJ2-5; no definite D call. The germline V gene has CDR1 SGHDT and CDR2 YYEEEE. Trimming took off 4 bases at V and 0 bases at J, with 10 bases between the two ends. The length of the CDR3 is 14 residues. CDR3 bases: TGTGCCAGCAGCCGTCACAGATACCAAGAGACCCAGTACTTC. Its translation: CASSRHRYQETQYF.

This clone was counted only a few times. The gene calls are TRBV2 and TRBJ1-1, with D unresolved. The CDR3 is 12 residues long. V gave up 8 bases and J gave up 4 bases, with 11 bases separating them. Germline loops: CDR1 SNHLY, CDR2 FYNNEI. The CDR3 coding sequence is TGTGCCAGCGGGGTTGAGAGCACTGAAGCTTTCTTT. Translating it yields CASGVESTEAFF. Combining the CDR3 with reference TRBV2 and TRBJ1-1 gives the whole variable domain EPEVTQTPSHQVTQMGQEVILRCVPISNHLYFYWYRQILGQKVEFLVSFYNNEISEKSEIFDDQFSVERPDGSNFTLKIRSTKLEDSAMYFCASGVESTEAFFGQGTRLTVV.

The J gene is TRBJ2-4, the V gene TRBV6-6; D unresolved. Germline-derived CDR1 and CDR2 are MNHNY and SVGAGI (reference sequence). V was pared by 5 bases and J by 0 bases, with 11 bases between. CDR3 length: 15 amino acids. Here the CDR3 reads CASSQDGLAKNIQYF. The CDR3 DNA reads as TGTGCCAGCAGTCAGGACGGATTAGCCAAAAACATTCAGTACTTC.

The chain recombines TRBV5-1 with TRBJ1-1, with TRBD1 as a possible D gene (5 bases). Germline CDR1 SGHRS, CDR2 YFSETQ. V was shortened by 0 bases and J by 1 base, with 13 bases between the two germline ends. This CDR3 contains 16 residues. In nucleotides, the CDR3 is TGCGCCAGCAGCTTGGAAGGGGCCCCCTCGAACACTGAAGCTTTCTTT. Residues: CASSLEGAPSNTEAFF.

The chain recombines TRBV19 with TRBJ2-7, with 13 bases matching TRBD2. Germline loops: CDR1 LNHDA, CDR2 SQIVND (reference sequence). This CDR3 contains 15 residues. Trimming at V came to 6 bases and at J to 4 bases, leaving 6 bases not matched to a gene. CDR3 sequence reads: CASSGRTSGSYEQYF. The CDR3 bases are TGTGCCAGTAGCGGACGGACTAGCGGGAGTTACGAGCAGTACTTC.

This sequence joins TRBV10-2 and TRBJ1-2; D might be TRBD1 (6 bases). CDR3 size: 12 residues. Between the trimmed V and J ends, which lost 7 bases and 2 bases, there was a span of 8 bases. Germline lookup yields CDR1 WSHSY and CDR2 SAAADI. DNA for the CDR3: TGCGCCAGCAAAGGACAGAACTATGGCTACACCTTC. The encoded protein is CASKGQNYGYTF.

As DNA, the CDR3 is TGTGCCAGCAGCTTATCACTTTGGGGGGTTTCCCGTGGCTACACCTTC. Its translation: CASSLSLWGVSRGYTF. The gene calls are TRBV7-8 and TRBJ1-2; tentative D call: TRBD1 (5 bases). In germline, CDR1 is SGHVS, CDR2 FQNEAQ. The length of the CDR3 is 16 residues. Trimming pared 2 bases from V and 7 bases from J, leaving 20 bases between.

V usage is TRBV5-4 and J usage is TRBJ1-2; 7 bases match TRBD1. V was pared by 1 base and J by 3 bases, with 3 bases of the junction left unmatched. Germline V CDR1 and CDR2: SGHNT, YYREEE (reference sequence). This CDR3 region has 14 residues. The CDR3 sequence: CASSLRQGDYGYTF. The DNA for the CDR3 is TGTGCCAGCAGCTTGCGGCAGGGGGACTATGGCTACACCTTC.

The J gene is TRBJ2-7, the V gene TRBV5-1; 8 nucleotides agree with TRBD1. J lost 6 bases, V lost 3 bases, and 11 bases had no gene match. The germline CDR1 and CDR2 sequences are SGHRS and YFSETQ. This CDR3 is built from 15 residues. The CDR3 protein is CASSSPGQGASEQYF. CDR3 nucleotide sequence: TGCGCCAGCAGCTCTCCTGGACAGGGAGCTTCCGAGCAGTACTTC.

The chain has TRBV7-8 and TRBJ2-3; the D call may be TRBD1 or TRBD2 (5 bases each). CDR3 size: 16 residues. CDR1 and CDR2 from the germline V gene are SGHVS and FQNEAQ. V was clipped by 5 bases and J by 0 bases, with 15 bases between them. The CDR3 reads CASSPSGTASTDTQYF. CDR3 in DNA: TGTGCCAGCAGCCCATCCGGGACCGCTAGCACAGATACGCAGTATTTT.

The chain is built from TRBV12-5 and TRBJ2-1; tentatively, D is TRBD1 or TRBD2 (6 bases each). The CDR3 covers 14 residues. The germline V gene has CDR1 LGHNT and CDR2 FRNRAP. V was pared by 3 bases and J by 7 bases, with 13 bases between. CDR3 DNA: TGTGCTAGTGGTTTAGCCGGGGGCGGGAATGAGCAGTTCTTC. Its translation is CASGLAGGGNEQFF.

Here the CDR3 DNA reads TGTGCCAGCAGTTTGCAGTGGTCACCCCTCCACTTT. This encodes CASSLQWSPLHF. The chain has TRBV28 and TRBJ1-6; D remains unclear. The CDR3 runs 12 residues. Per the germline V gene, CDR1 is MDHEN and CDR2 is SYDVKM. Trimming took off 3 bases at V and 10 bases at J, with 7 bases between the two ends.

This clone has a single count. In nucleotides, the CDR3 is TGTGCCAGCAGTTCCCCCGGGAGTTGGTACACCGGGGAGCTGTTTTTT. Its translation is CASSSPGSWYTGELFF. The J gene is TRBJ2-2, the V gene TRBV28; the D gene is possibly TRBD2 (6 bases). The V end lost 4 bases, the J end lost 3 bases, and 15 bases lay between the germline ends. Germline CDR1 is MDHEN and CDR2 is SYDVKM. This CDR3 contains 16 residues.

The chain employs TRBV29-1 and TRBJ1-4, with 8 bases aligning to TRBD1. In germline, CDR1 is SQVTM, CDR2 ANQGSEA. V was clipped by 4 bases and J by 3 bases; unmatched bases: 7. The CDR3 spans 15 residues. CDR3 protein: CSVVGVGQANEKLFF. CDR3 coding DNA: TGCAGCGTTGTAGGGGTGGGACAGGCTAATGAAAAACTGTTTTTT. Full variable domain (missing parts from reference TRBV29-1 and TRBJ1-4): SAVISQKPSRDICQRGTSLTIQCQVDSQVTMMFWYRQQPGQSLTLIATANQGSEATYESGFVIDKFPISRPNLTFSTLTVSNMSPEDSSIYLCSVVGVGQANEKLFFGSGTQLSVL.

The chain has TRBV9 and TRBJ2-7; 7 nucleotides agree with TRBD2. Losses at the gene ends were 5 bases for V and 6 bases for J; bases not matched to a gene: 11. CDR3 length: 14 amino acids. Germline CDR1 and CDR2: SGDLS and YYNGEE. The CDR3 here is CASSPGGVPLEQYF. CDR3 bases: TGTGCCAGCAGTCCTGGGGGGGTTCCCCTCGAGCAGTACTTC.

The V call is TRBV27, the J call TRBJ2-7; TRBD2 might be the D (6 bases). V shed 6 bases and J shed 3 bases, with 15 bases lying between them. Germline-derived CDR1 and CDR2 are MNHEY and SMNVEV (reference sequence). The CDR3 sequence is 14 residues long. In DNA, the CDR3 is TGTGCCAGCAGGATTCAGACTAGTAGCTACGAGCAGTACTTC. As protein: CASRIQTSSYEQYF.

The gene calls are TRBV30 and TRBJ1-6, with 9 bases that match TRBD1. V shed 0 bases, J shed 9 bases, and the junction held 12 bases outside the gene matches. In germline, CDR1 is GTSNPN, CDR2 SVGIG (reference sequence). The CDR3 runs to 17 residues. This CDR3 reads CAWSVGQGQGSGSPLHF. CDR3 nucleotide sequence: TGTGCCTGGAGTGTAGGCCAGGGACAGGGTTCCGGTTCACCCCTCCACTTT.

V usage is TRBV7-9 and J usage is TRBJ2-3; possibly TRBD1 for D (5 bases). This CDR3 contains 14 residues. In germline, CDR1 is SEHNR, CDR2 FQNEAQ (reference sequence). V was cut by 1 base and J by 2 bases, with 7 bases left in between. The CDR3 nucleotides are TGTGCCAGCAGCTTAGGACAGATCACAGATACGCAGTATTTT. It specifies CASSLGQITDTQYF.

This clone was found once. The chain joins TRBV6-6 to TRBJ2-3; no reliable D call. The CDR3 is made up of 14 amino acids. Germline V gene lookup returns CDR1 MNHNY and CDR2 SVGAGI (reference sequence). V was shortened by 7 bases and J by 1 base, with 12 bases between the two germline ends. This CDR3 is CASNPWKGTDTQYF. The CDR3 region has the DNA TGTGCCAGCAATCCCTGGAAGGGCACAGATACGCAGTATTTT.

With regard to this clone: The same CDR3 arises from other DNA sequences in this sample as well. J is TRBJ1-3 and V is TRBV6-5; tentative D call: TRBD1 (5 bases). V was cut by 2 bases and J by 0 bases, with 8 bases left in between. The CDR3 is made up of 15 amino acids. Germline values: CDR1 MNHEY, CDR2 SVGAGI. The CDR3 loop reads CASSYGGNSGNTIYF. In nucleotides, the CDR3 is TGTGCCAGCAGTTACGGGGGGAACTCTGGAAACACCATATATTTT.

The rearrangement joins TRBV11-2 to TRBJ1-1; 7 nucleotides match TRBD1. V gave up 2 bases and J gave up 1 base; unmatched junction bases: 4. The CDR3 has 15 amino acids. The germline V gene has CDR1 SGHAT and CDR2 FQNNGV. This chain's CDR3 is CASSLKGTANTEAFF. DNA for the CDR3: TGTGCCAGCAGCTTAAAGGGGACAGCGAACACTGAAGCTTTCTTT. The whole variable domain, filled in from reference TRBV11-2 and TRBJ1-1, reads EAGVAQSPRYKIIEKRQSVAFWCNPISGHATLYWYQQILGQGPKLLIQFQNNGVVDDSQLPKDRFSAERLKGVDSTLKIQPAKLEDSAVYLCASSLKGTANTEAFFGQGTRLTVV.

This clone was recorded once. The chain joins TRBV2 to TRBJ1-2, with 8 positions matching TRBD1. This CDR3 is built from 14 residues. V gave up 3 bases and J gave up 7 bases; unmatched junction bases: 7. From germline, CDR1 is SNHLY and CDR2 FYNNEI. In DNA, the CDR3 is TGTGCCAGCAGTGATTCTACAGGGGGAATTGGCTACACCTTC. Protein product: CASSDSTGGIGYTF. The whole variable domain, filled in from reference TRBV2 and TRBJ1-2, reads EPEVTQTPSHQVTQMGQEVILRCVPISNHLYFYWYRQILGQKVEFLVSFYNNEISEKSEIFDDQFSVERPDGSNFTLKIRSTKLEDSAMYFCASSDSTGGIGYTFGSGTRLTVV.

The genes are TRBV19 and TRBJ2-5; the D is unclear. The CDR3 has 13 residues. Trimming removed 4 bases at V and 5 bases at J, with 11 bases between. Germline V lookup: CDR1 LNHDA, CDR2 SQIVND (reference sequence). CDR3 in amino acids: CASSKSGGETQYF. CDR3 DNA sequence: TGTGCCAGTAGTAAATCCGGTGGTGAGACCCAGTACTTC.